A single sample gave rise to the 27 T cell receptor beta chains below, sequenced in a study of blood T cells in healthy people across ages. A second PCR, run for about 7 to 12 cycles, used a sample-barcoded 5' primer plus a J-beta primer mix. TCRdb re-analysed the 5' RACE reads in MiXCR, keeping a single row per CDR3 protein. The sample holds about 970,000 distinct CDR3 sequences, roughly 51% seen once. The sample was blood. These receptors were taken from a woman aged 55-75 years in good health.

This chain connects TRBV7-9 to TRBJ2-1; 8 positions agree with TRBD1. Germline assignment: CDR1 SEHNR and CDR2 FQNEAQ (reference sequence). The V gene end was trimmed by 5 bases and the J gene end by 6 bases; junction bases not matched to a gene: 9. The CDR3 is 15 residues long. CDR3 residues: CASSLGQAAVNEQFF. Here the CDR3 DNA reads TGTGCCAGCAGCCTGGGACAGGCAGCAGTCAATGAGCAGTTCTTC.

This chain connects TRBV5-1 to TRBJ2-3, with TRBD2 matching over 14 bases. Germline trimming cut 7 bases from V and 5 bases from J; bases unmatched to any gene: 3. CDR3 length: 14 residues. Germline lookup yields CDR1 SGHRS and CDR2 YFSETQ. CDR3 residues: CASGGLAGVDTQYF. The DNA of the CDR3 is TGCGCCAGCGGGGGACTAGCGGGAGTAGATACGCAGTATTTT.

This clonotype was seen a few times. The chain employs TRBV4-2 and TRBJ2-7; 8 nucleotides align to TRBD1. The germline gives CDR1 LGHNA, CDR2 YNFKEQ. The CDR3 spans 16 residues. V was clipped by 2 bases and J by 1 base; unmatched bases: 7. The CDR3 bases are TGTGCCAGCAGCCAACCCGCACAGGGGGTTTCCTACGAGCAGTACTTC. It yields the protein CASSQPAQGVSYEQYF.

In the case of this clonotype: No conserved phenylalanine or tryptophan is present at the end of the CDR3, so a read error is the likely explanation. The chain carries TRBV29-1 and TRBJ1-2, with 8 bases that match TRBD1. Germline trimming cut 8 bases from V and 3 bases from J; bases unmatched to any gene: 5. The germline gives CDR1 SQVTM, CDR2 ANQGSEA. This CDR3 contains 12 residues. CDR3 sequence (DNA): TGCAGCACAACGACAGGGGACTATGGCTACACCTTA. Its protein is CSTTTGDYGYTL.

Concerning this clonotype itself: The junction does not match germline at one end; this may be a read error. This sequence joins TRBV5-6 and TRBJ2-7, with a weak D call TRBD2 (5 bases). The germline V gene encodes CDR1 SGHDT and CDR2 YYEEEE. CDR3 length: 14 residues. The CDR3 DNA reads TGTGCCAGCAGCTCATGGAGGACCACCTACGAGCGGTACTTC. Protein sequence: CASSSWRTTYERYF. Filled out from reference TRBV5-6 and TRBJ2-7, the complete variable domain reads DAGVTQSPTHLIKTRGQQVTLRCSPKSGHDTVSWYQQALGQGPQFIFQYYEEEERQRGNFPDRFSGHQFPNYSSELNVNALLLGDSALYLCASSSWRTTYERYFGPGTRLTVT.

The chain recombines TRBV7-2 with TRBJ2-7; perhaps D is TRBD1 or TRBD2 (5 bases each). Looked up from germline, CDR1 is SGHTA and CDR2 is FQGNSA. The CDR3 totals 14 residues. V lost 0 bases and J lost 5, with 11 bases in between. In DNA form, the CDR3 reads TGTGCCAGCAGCTTAGCGGCAGGGACCCACGAGCAGTACTTC. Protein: CASSLAAGTHEQYF.

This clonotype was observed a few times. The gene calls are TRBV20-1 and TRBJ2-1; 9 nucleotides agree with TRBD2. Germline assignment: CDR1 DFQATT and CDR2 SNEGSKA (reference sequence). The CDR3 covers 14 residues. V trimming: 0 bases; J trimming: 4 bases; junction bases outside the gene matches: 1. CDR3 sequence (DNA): TGCAGTGCTAGAGATGCGGGGGGGTACAATGAGCAGTTCTTC. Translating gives CSARDAGGYNEQFF.

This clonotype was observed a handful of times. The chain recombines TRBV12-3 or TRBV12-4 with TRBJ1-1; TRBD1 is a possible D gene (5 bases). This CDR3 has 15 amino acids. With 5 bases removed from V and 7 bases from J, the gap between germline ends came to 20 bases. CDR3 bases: TGTGCCAGCAGTCCGGCCCGGAGGGGCGGATTTGAAGCTTTCTTT. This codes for CASSPARRGGFEAFF.

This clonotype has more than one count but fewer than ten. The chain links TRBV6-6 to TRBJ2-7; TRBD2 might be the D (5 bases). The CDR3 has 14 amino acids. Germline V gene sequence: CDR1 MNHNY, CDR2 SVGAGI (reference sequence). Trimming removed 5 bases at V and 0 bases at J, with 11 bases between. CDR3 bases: TGTGCCAGCAGTAAAGAGAGGGACTCCTACGAGCAGTACTTC. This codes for CASSKERDSYEQYF.

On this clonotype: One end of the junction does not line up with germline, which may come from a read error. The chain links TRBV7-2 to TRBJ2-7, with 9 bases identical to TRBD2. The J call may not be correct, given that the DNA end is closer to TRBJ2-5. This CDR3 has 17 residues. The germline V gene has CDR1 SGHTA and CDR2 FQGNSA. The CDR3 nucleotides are TGCGCCAGCAGCCCTGAACGTAGCGGGAGAATCGGAGAGACCCAGTACTTC. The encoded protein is CASSPERSGRIGETQYF.

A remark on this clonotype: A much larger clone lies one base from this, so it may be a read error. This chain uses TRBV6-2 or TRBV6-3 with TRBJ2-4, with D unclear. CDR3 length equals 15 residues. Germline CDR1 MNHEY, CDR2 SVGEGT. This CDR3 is CASSPHLENKNVQYF. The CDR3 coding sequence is TGTGCCAGCAGTCCACATCTGGAGAACAAAAACGTTCAGTACTTC.

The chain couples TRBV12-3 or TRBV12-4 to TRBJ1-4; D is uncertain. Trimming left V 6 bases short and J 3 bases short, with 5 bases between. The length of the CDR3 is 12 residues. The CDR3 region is CASSQPNEKLFF. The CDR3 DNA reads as TGTGCCAGCAGCCAACCTAATGAAAAACTGTTTTTT.

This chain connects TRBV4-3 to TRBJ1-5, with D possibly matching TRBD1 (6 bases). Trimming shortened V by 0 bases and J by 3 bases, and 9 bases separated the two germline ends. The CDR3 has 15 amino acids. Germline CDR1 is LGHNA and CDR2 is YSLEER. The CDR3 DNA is TGCGCCAGCAGCCAAGATCGACAGGACAATCAGCCCCAGCATTTT. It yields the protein CASSQDRQDNQPQHF.

The CDR3 reads CASSLLGQGVNEQYF. DNA of the CDR3: TGTGCCAGCTCACTGTTGGGACAGGGAGTCAACGAGCAGTACTTC. The chain has TRBV18 and TRBJ2-5, with 9 bases identical to TRBD1. TRBJ2-7 explains the end of the DNA better; the J call may be wrong. The CDR3 is made up of 15 amino acids. The germline CDR1 and CDR2 sequences are KGHSH and LQKENI.

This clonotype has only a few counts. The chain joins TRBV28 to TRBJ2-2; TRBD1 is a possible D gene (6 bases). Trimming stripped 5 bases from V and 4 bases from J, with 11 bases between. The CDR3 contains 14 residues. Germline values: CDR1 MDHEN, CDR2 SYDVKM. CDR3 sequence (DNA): TGTGCCAGCAGTACGACAGGAGCCACCGGGGAGCTGTTTTTT. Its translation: CASSTTGATGELFF.

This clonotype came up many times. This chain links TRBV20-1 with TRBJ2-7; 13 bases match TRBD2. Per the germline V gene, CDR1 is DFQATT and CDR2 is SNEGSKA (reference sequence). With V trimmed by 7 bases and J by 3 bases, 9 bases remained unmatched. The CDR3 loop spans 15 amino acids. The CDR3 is CSVNKGTSGIYEQYF. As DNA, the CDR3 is TGCAGTGTCAACAAGGGGACTAGCGGGATCTACGAGCAGTACTTC.

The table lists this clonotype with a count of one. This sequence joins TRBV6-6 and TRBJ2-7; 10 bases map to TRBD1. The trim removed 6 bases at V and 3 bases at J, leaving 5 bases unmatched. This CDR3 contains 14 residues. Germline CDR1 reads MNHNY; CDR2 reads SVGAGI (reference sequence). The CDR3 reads CASRKGQGVYEQYF. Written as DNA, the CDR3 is TGTGCCAGCAGAAAAGGACAGGGGGTCTACGAGCAGTACTTC.

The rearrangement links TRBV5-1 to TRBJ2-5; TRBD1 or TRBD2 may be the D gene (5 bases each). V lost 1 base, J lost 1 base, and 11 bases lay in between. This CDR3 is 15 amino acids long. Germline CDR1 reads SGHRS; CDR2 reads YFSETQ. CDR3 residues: CASSLLEGRQETQYF. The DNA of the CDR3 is TGCGCCAGCAGCTTGCTAGAGGGGCGCCAAGAGACCCAGTACTTC.

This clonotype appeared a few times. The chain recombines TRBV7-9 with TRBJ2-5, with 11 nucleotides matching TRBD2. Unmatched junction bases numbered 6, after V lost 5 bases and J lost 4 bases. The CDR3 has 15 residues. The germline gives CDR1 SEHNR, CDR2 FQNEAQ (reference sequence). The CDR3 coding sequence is TGTGCCAGCAGCCAACTAGCGGGAGCGGGAGAGACCCAGTACTTC. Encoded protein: CASSQLAGAGETQYF.

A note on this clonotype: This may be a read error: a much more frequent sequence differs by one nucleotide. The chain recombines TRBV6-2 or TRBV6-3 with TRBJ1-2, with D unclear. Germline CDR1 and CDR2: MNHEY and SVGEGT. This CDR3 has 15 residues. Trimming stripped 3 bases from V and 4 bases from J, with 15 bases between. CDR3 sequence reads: CASSYESSAIYGYTF. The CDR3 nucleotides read TGTGCCAGCAGTTATGAGTCGTCGGCTATCTATGGCTACACCTTC.

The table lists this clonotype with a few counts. The CDR3 protein is CASSARQSSYEQYF. DNA for the CDR3: TGTGCCAGCAGCGCCCGACAGAGCTCCTACGAGCAGTACTTC. This sequence joins TRBV7-9 and TRBJ2-7, with D possibly being TRBD1 (5 bases). The germline V and J ends were trimmed by 5 bases and 0 bases, with 11 bases remaining between them. The CDR3 sequence is 14 residues long. Germline CDR1 SEHNR, CDR2 FQNEAQ (reference sequence).

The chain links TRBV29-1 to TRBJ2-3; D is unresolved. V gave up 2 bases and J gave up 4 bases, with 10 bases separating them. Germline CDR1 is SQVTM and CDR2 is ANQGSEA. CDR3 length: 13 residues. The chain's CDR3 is CSVEFSNADTQYF. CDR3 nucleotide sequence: TGCAGCGTTGAATTTTCAAACGCAGATACGCAGTATTTT.

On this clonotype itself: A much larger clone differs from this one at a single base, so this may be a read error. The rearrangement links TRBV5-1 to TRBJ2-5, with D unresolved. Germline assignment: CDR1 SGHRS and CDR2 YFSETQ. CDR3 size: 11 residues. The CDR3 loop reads CAGSLDETQYF. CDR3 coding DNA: TGCGCCGGCAGCTTGGATGAGACCCAGTACTTC.

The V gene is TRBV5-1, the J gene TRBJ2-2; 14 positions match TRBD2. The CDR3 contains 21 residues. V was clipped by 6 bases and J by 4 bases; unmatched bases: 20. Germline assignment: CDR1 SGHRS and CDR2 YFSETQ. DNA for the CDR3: TGCGCCAGCAACGCGGCAACCGGGACTAGCGGGAGTTTTATGTCCACCGGGGAGCTGTTTTTT. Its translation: CASNAATGTSGSFMSTGELFF.

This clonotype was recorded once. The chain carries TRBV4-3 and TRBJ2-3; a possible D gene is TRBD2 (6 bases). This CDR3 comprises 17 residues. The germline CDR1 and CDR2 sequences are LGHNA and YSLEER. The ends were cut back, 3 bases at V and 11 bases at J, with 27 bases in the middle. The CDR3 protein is CASSQAVSSGLRERQYF. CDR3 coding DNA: TGCGCCAGCAGCCAGGCCGTGAGTAGCGGACTTAGGGAGAGGCAGTATTTT.

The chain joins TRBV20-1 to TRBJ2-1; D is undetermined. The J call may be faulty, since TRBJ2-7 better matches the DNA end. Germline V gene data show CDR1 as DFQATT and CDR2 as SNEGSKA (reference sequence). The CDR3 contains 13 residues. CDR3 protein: CSASRPAKYEQYF. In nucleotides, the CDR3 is TGCAGTGCTAGCCGTCCCGCCAAATACGAGCAGTACTTC.

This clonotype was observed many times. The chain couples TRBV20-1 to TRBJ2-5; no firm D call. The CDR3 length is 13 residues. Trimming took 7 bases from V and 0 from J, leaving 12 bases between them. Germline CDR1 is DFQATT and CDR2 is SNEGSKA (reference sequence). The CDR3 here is CSVKRAYQETQYF. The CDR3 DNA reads TGCAGTGTGAAGCGAGCGTACCAAGAGACCCAGTACTTC.